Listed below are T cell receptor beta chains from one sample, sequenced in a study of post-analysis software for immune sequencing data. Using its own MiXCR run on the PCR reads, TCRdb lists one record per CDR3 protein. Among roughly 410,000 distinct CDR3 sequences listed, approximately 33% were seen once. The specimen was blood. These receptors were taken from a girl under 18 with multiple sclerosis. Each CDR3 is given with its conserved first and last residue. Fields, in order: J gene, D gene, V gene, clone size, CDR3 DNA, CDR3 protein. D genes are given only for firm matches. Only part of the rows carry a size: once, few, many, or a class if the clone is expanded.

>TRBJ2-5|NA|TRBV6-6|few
TGTGCCAGTAGTTACCCCCAGTGGGTTACTGGGGAGACCCAGTACTTC
CASSYPQWVTGETQYF
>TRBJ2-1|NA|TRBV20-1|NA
TGCAGTGCTCCCGCAGAAGTGCGGCACAATGAGCAGTTCTTC
CSAPAEVRHNEQFF
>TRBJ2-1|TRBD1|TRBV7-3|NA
TGTGCCAGCAGCCCCCGGACAGGGTTGGGCGCTGAGCAGTTCTTC
CASSPRTGLGAEQFF
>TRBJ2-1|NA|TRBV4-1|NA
TGCGCCAGCAGCCCCGAAAGCGGAGAATACAATGAGCAGTTCTTC
CASSPESGEYNEQFF
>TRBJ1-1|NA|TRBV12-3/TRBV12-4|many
TGTGCCAGCAGCCGGACAGTGAACACTGAAGCTTTCTTT
CASSRTVNTEAFF
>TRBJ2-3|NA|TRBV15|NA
TGTGCCACCAGTGTCCATAGCACAGATACGCAGTATTTT
CATSVHSTDTQYF
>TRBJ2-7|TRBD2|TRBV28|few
TGTGCCAGCAGTCCCCCGCGGGAGGAGTCCTACGAGCAGTACTTC
CASSPPREESYEQYF
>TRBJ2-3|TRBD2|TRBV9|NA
TGTGCCAGCAGCACTCGACTAAGCGGGGGCCCTAATACGCAGTATTTT
CASSTRLSGGPNTQYF
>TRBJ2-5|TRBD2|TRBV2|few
TGTGCCAGCAGTGAGCAGCAGGGAGGGGAGACCCAGTACTTC
CASSEQQGGETQYF
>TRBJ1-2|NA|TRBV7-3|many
TGTGCCAGCAGCTTAGGCCCCGGGGGGGACTATGGCTACACCTTC
CASSLGPGGDYGYTF
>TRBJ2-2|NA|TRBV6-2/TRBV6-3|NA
TGTGCCAGCCGGACCCCAGGAGGCGACGGGGAGCTGTTTTTT
CASRTPGGDGELFF
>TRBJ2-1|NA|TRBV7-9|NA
TGTGCCAGCAGCCTCGGACATTACTCCTACAATGAGCAGTTCTTC
CASSLGHYSYNEQFF
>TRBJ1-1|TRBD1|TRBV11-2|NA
TGTGCCAGCAGCTGGACAGGGGCAGGCACTGAAGCTTTCTTT
CASSWTGAGTEAFF
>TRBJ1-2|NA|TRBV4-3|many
TGCGCCAGCAGCCCAGAGCTAGCTAACTATGGCTACACCTTC
CASSPELANYGYTF
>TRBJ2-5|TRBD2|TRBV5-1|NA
TGCGCCAGCAGCTGGGGCGCGGGGGGTGAGACCCAGTACTTC
CASSWGAGGETQYF
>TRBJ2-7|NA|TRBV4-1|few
TGCGCCAGCAGCCAAATCCTAGGCGAGCAGTACTTC
CASSQILGEQYF
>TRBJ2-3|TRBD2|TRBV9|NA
TGTGCCAGCAGCGTAGCTGGAGCGGGGTTCACAGATACGCAGTATTTT
CASSVAGAGFTDTQYF
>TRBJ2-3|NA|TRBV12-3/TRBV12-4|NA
TGTGCCACTAGACCGGGAGCGGGTACGCAGTATTTT
CATRPGAGTQYF
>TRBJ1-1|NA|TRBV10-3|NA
TGTGCCATCAGTGGCGGCAGGATGAACACTGAAGCTTTCTTT
CAISGGRMNTEAFF
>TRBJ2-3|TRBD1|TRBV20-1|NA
TGCAGTTTAACCGGGACAGGGGTGACAGATACGCAGTATTTT
CSLTGTGVTDTQYF